This T cell receptor beta chain was identified during a study of a mutant IDH1 vaccine in newly diagnosed glioma. For the study at large: Patients were started on vaccination 4-6 weeks after radiotherapy alone, or with temozolomide cycles. Earlier therapy was either radiotherapy, temozolomide, or both, and most got both.

For this clone: As yet, its antigen is unknown.

The CDR3 covers 16 residues. Germline CDR1 SQVTM, CDR2 ANQGSEA. The V end was cut by 4 bases, the J end by 0 bases, with 18 bases between. Documented time point: week 47, end of study. Doses of 300 ug of mutant IDH1 20-mer peptide were given with topical imiquimod. New IDH1-mutant, ATRX-lost WHO grade 3 or 4 astrocytomas occurred in donors. Measured with immunoSEQ multiplex PCR; TCRdb has only the in-frame clones, and not every one. Seen here are about 34,000 clones, about 83% observed once, and the top ten hold more than 10%. This chain uses TRBV29-1 with TRBJ1-2; D is perhaps TRBD1 (6 bases). The specimen comprised PBMCs, sampled from a glioma patient whose treatment included an IDH1 peptide vaccine. This clonotype was obtained from a woman in her 30s with glioma. The CDR3 spells CSVGRRGEHANYGYTF. The CDR3, as DNA: TGCAGCGTTGGGCGCAGGGGCGAACACGCTAACTATGGCTACACCTTC.